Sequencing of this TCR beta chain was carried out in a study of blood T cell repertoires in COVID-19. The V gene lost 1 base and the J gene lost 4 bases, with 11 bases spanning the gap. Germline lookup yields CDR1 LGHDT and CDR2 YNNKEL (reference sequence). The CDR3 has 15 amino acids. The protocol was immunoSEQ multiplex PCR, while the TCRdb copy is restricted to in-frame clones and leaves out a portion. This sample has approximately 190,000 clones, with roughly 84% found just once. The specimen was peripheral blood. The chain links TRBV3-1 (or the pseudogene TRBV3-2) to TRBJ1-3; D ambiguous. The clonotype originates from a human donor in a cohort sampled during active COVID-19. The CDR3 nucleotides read TGTGCCAGCAGCCAAGGCCCTAATCCGGGAAACACCATATATTTT. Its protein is CASSQGPNPGNTIYF.